Listed below are T cell receptor beta chains from one sample, sequenced in a study of tumor-infiltrating lymphocytes in primary liver carcinoma. TCRdb reprocessed the multiplex PCR reads via MiXCR and lists one record per CDR3 protein. The table records about 78,000 distinct CDR3 sequences, 60% to 80% of them present only once. The sample taken for sequencing was liver tumor tissue from sampling region 4. These receptors originate from a woman aged 55-70 years with primary liver carcinoma and hepatitis B virus infection. The conserved cysteine and the conserved F or W are not part of the CDR3 here. Each record gives: J gene, clone size, V gene, CDR3 protein. Rows may omit the clone size; those that give it use once, few, many or a size class.

TRBJ2-5	many	TRBV10-3	AISESSGVDKTRTQY
TRBJ2-3	many	TRBV4-2	ASSQQGRRSRPDTQY
TRBJ2-1	few	TRBV28	VSSHRDRGRNEQF
TRBJ2-3	-	TRBV5-1	ASTTSGSPIDTQY
TRBJ1-4	-	TRBV6-5	ASSSGYEKLF
TRBJ2-3	-	TRBV30	ARSVSASFTDTQY
TRBJ2-7	-	TRBV6-5	ASSPQGGDYEQY
TRBJ2-7	-	TRBV28	ASSFARDRSYEQY
TRBJ2-7	many	TRBV6-5	ASSYSKRWEQY
TRBJ2-1	-	TRBV11-3	ASSATSVGQYNEQC